This T cell receptor beta chain originates from a study of blood T cell repertoires in COVID-19. On the study more broadly: PBMCs, B-cell-depleted T cells, or T cells provided the cDNA or gDNA that made up the material.

In the authors' methods: Nucleated cell number was recorded as an estimate derived from reference gene primer amplification. Sequencing was performed with immunoSEQ multiplex PCR; in TCRdb, only in-frame clones are kept and a portion is missing. V and J calls and clone size are given by that table; D and trimming were obtained from the DNA. The table shows around 330,000 clones, with around 85% occurring only once. Per germline, CDR1 LGHNA and CDR2 YNFKEQ. The CDR3 has 16 amino acids. Trimming removed 3 bases at V and 8 bases at J, with 17 bases between. The sequenced sample was PBMCs or T cells enriched from blood (not recorded which). The receptor comes from a woman in her twenties or thirties who had been exposed to COVID-19. The gene calls are TRBV4-2 and TRBJ1-6; D is undetermined. The CDR3 region is CASSQNSQPRDSPLHF. CDR3 nucleotides: TGTGCCAGCAGCCAGAACTCTCAGCCGAGGGATTCACCCCTCCACTTT.